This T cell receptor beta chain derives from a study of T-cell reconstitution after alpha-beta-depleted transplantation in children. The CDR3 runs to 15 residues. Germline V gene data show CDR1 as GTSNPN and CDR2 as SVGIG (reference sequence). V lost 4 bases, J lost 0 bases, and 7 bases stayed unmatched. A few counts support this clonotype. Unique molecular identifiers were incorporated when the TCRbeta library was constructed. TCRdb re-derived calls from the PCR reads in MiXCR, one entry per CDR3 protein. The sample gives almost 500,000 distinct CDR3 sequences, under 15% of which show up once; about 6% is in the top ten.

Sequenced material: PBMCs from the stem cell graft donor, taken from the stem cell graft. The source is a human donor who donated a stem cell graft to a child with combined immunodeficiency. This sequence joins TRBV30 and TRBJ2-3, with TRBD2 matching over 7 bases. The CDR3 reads CAWTKAGQSTDTQYF. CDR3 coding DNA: TGTGCCTGGACCAAAGCGGGGCAAAGCACAGATACGCAGTATTTT.